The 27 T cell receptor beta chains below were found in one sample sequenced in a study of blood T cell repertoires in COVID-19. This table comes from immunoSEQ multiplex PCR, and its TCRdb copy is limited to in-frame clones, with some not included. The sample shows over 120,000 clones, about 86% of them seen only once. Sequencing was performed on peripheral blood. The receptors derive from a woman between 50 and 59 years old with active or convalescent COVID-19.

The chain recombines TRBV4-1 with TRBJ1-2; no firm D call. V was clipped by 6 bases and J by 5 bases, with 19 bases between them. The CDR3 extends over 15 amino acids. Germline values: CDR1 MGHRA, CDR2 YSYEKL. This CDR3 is CASRLQEAEIYGYTF. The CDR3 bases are TGCGCCAGCAGACTCCAGGAGGCAGAGATTTATGGCTACACCTTC.

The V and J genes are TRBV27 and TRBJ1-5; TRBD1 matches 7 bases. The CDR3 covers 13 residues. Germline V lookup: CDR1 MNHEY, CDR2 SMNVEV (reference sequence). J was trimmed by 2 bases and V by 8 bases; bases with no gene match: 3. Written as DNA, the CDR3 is TGTGCCAGCTTCGACAGGGGCAATCAGCCCCAGCATTTT. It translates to CASFDRGNQPQHF.

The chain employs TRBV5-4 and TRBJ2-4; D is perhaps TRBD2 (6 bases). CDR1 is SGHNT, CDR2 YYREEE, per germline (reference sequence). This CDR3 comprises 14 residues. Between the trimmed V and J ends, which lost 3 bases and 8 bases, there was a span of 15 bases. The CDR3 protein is CASSSQTGGDIQYF. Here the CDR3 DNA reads TGTGCCAGCAGCTCCCAGACCGGGGGAGACATTCAGTACTTC.

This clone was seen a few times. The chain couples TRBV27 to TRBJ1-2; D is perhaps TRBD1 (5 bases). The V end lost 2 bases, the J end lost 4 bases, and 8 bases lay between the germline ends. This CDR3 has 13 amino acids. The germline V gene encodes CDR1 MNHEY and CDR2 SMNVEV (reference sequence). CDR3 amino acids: CASSLQGPYGYTF. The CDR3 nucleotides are TGTGCCAGCAGTTTACAGGGCCCCTATGGCTACACCTTC.

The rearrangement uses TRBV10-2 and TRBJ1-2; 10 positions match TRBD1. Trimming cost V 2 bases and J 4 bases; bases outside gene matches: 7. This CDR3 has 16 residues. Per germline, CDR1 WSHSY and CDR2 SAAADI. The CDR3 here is CASSERGTGEGYGYTF. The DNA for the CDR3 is TGCGCCAGCAGTGAGAGGGGGACAGGGGAGGGCTATGGCTACACCTTC.

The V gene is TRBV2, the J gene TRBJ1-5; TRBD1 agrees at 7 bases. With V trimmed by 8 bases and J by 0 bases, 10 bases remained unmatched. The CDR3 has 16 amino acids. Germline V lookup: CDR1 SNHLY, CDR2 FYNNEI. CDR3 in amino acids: CASQGGGGNSNQPQHF. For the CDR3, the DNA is TGTGCCAGCCAAGGGGGCGGGGGGAATAGCAATCAGCCCCAGCATTTT.

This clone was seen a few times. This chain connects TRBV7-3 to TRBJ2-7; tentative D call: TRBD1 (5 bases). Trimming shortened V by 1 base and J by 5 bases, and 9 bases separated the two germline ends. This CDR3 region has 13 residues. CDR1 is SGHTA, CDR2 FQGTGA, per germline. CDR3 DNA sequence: TGTGCCAGCAGCTTAATTTTGGGGCACGAGCAGTACTTC. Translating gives CASSLILGHEQYF.

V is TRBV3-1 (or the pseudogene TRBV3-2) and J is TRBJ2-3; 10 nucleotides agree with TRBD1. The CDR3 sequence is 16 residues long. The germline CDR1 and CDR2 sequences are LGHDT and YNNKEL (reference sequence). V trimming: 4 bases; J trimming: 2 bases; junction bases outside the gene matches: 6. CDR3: CASSPSGTGDTDTQYF. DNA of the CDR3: TGTGCCAGCAGCCCGTCCGGGACAGGGGACACAGATACGCAGTATTTT.

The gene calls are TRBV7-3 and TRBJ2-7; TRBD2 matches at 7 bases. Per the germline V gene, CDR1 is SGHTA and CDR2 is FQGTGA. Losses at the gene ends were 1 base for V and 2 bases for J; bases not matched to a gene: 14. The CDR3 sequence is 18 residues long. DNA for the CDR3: TGTGCCAGCAGCTTAAAAGGCCCTCGGCGGGAGCTCCCCTACGAGCAGTACTTC. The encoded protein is CASSLKGPRRELPYEQYF.

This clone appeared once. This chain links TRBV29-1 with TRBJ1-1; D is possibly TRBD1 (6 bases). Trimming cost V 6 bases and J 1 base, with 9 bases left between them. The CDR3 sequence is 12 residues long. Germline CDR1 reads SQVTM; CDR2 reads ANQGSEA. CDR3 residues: CSVQTGNTEAFF. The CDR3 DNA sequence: TGCAGCGTCCAGACAGGGAACACTGAAGCTTTCTTT.

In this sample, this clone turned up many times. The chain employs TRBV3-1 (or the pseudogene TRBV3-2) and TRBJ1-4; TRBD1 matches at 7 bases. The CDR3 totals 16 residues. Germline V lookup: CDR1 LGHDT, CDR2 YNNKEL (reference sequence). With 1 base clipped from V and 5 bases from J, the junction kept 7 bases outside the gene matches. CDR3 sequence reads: CASSQVTGTENEKLFF. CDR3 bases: TGTGCCAGCAGCCAAGTAACCGGGACAGAGAATGAAAAACTGTTTTTT.

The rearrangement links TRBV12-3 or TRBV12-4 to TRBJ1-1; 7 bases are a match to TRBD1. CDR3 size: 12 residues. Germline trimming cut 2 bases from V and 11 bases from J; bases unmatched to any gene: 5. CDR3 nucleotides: TGTGCCAGCAGTTTAAACAGGGGTTTTGCTTTCTTT. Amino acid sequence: CASSLNRGFAFF.

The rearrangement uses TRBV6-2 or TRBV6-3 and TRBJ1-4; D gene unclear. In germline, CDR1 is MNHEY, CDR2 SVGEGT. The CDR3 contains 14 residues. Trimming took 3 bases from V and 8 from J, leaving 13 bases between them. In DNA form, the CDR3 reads TGTGCCAGCAGTTATCGCTCAATACGGGAAAAACTGTTTTTT. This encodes CASSYRSIREKLFF.

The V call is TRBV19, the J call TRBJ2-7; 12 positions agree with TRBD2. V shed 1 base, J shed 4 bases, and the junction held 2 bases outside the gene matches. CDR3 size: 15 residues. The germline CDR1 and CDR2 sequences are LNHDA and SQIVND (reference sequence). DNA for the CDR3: TGTGCCAGTAGTATAGTTGGGACTAGCGGGTACGAGCAGTACTTC. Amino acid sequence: CASSIVGTSGYEQYF.

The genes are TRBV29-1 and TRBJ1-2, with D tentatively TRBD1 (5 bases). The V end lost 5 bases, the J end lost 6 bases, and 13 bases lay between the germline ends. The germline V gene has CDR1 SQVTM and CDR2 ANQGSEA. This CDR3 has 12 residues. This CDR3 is CSVLGGEDGYTF. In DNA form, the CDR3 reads TGCAGCGTTCTAGGAGGGGAAGATGGCTACACCTTC.

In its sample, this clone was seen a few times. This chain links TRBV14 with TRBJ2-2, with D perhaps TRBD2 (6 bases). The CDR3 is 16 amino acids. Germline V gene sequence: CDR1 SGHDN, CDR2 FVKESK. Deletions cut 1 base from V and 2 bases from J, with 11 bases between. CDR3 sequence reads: CASSQVTGLNTGELFF. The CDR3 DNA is TGTGCCAGCAGCCAAGTTACGGGACTTAACACCGGGGAGCTGTTTTTT.

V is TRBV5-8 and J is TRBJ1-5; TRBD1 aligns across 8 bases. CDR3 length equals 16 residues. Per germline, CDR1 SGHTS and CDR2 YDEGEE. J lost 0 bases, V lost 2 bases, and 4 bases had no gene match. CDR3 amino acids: CASSFDRGGSNQPQHF. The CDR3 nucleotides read TGTGCCAGCAGCTTTGACAGGGGAGGTAGCAATCAGCCCCAGCATTTT.

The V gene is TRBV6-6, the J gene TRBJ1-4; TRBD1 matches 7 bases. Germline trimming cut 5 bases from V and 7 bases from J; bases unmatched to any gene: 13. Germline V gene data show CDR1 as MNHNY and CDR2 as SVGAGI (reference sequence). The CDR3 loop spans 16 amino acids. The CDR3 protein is CASSPRPVDRVEKLFF. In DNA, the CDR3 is TGTGCCAGCAGTCCCCGACCCGTAGACAGGGTTGAAAAACTGTTTTTT.

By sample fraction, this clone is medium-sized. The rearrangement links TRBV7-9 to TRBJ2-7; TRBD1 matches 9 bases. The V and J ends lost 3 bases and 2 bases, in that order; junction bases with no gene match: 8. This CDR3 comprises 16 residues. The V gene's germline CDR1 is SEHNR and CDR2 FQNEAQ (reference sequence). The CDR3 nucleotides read TGTGCCAGCAGCTTCGTGGGACAGGGTCCTACCTACGAGCAGTACTTC. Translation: CASSFVGQGPTYEQYF.

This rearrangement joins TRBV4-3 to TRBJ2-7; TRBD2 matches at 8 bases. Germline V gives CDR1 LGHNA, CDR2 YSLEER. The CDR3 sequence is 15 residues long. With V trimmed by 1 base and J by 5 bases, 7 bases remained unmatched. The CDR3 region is CASSQVWRGADEQYF. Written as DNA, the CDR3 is TGCGCCAGCAGCCAAGTTTGGCGGGGGGCCGACGAGCAGTACTTC.

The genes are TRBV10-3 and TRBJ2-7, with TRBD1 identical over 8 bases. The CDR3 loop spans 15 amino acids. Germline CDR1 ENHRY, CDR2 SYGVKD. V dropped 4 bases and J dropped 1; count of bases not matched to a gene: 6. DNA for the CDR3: TGTGCCATCAGTGCCGGACAGGGCAAATCCTACGAGCAGTACTTC. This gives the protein CAISAGQGKSYEQYF.

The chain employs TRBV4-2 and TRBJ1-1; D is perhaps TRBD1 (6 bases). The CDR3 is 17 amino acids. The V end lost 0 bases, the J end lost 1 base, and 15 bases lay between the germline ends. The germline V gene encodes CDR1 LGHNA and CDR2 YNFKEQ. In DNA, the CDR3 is TGTGCCAGCAGCCAAGACCCAGGGGCCTATCCGAACACTGAAGCTTTCTTT. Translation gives CASSQDPGAYPNTEAFF.

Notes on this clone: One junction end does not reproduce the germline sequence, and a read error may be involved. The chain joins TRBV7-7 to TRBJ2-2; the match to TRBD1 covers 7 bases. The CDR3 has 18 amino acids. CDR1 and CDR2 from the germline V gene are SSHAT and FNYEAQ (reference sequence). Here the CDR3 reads CASSLGGTDVVNTGELFF. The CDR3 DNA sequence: TGTGCTAGCAGCTTGGGTGGGACAGACGTCGTGAACACCGGGGAGCTGTTTTTT. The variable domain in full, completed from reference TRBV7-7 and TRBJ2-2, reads GAGVSQSPRYKVTKRGQDVTLRCDPISSHATLYWYQQALGQGPEFLTYFNYEAQPDKSGLPSDRFSAERPEGSISTLTIQRTEQRDSAMYRCASSLGGTDVVNTGELFFGEGSRLTVL.

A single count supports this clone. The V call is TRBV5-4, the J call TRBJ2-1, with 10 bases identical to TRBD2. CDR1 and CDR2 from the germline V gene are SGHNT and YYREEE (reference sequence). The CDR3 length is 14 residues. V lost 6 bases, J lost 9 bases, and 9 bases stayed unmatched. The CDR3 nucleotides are TGTGCCAGCAAACCAGCGGGGGGGCCGAGTGAGCAGTTCTTC. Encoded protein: CASKPAGGPSEQFF.

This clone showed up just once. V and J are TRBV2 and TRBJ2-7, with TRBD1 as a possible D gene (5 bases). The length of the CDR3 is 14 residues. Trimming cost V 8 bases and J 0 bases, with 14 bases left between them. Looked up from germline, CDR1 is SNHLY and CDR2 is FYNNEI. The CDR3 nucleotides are TGTGCCAGCCTGTGGGGCCGTCTCTCCTACGAGCAGTACTTC. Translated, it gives CASLWGRLSYEQYF.

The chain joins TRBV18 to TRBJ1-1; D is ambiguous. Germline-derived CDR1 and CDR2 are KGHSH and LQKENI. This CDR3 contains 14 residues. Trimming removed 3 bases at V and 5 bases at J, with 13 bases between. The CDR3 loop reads CASSPRSPGTEAFF. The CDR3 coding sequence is TGTGCCAGCTCACCCCGCTCCCCGGGAACTGAAGCTTTCTTT.

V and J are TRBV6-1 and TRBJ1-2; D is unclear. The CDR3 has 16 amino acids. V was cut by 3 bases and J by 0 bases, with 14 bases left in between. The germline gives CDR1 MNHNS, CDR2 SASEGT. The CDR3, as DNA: TGTGCCAGCAGTGAGATGGCAGCTGAGGCTAACTATGGCTACACCTTC. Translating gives CASSEMAAEANYGYTF.